The 6 T cell receptor beta chains listed next were all sequenced from one sample in a study of blood T cells in healthy people across ages. A second PCR, run for about 7 to 12 cycles, used a sample-barcoded 5' primer plus a J-beta primer mix. MiXCR, run by TCRdb on the 5' RACE reads, gives a single entry per CDR3 protein. Here the sample spans 780,000 or so distinct CDR3 sequences, around half being singletons. Material: blood. These receptors came from a man at least 80 years old in good health.

This clonotype has only a few counts. The genes are TRBV6-1 and TRBJ2-3; a possible D gene is TRBD2 (5 bases). The V end was cut by 2 bases, the J end by 14 bases, with 17 bases between. The CDR3 has 13 amino acids. Germline CDR1 reads MNHNS; CDR2 reads SASEGT. The CDR3 DNA reads TGTGCCAGCAGTGAATCGGGGTTCAGATACGCGTATTTT. Its protein product is CASSESGFRYAYF.

The genes are TRBV5-1 and TRBJ1-2; the match to TRBD1 covers 8 bases. The CDR3 covers 15 residues. CDR1 is SGHRS and CDR2 is YFSETQ in the germline V gene. Trimming removed 4 bases from V and 1 base from J; junction bases left unmatched: 6. The CDR3 here is CASSLGDRLNYGYTF. CDR3 DNA sequence: TGCGCCAGCAGCCTGGGGGACAGGCTTAACTATGGCTACACCTTC.

The chain carries TRBV24-1 and TRBJ2-7; the match to TRBD2 covers 14 bases. The CDR3 sequence is 16 residues long. Germline V gene data show CDR1 as KGHDR and CDR2 as SFDVKD. Trimming removed 4 bases from V and 2 bases from J; junction bases left unmatched: 3. The CDR3 protein is CATSDGLAGGTYEQYF. For the CDR3, the DNA is TGTGCCACCAGTGACGGACTAGCGGGAGGCACCTACGAGCAGTACTTC.

This clonotype appeared many times. This chain joins TRBV29-1 and TRBJ1-1; D is perhaps TRBD1 (6 bases). Trimming took off 7 bases at V and 1 base at J, with 10 bases between the two ends. Germline V gene data show CDR1 as SQVTM and CDR2 as ANQGSEA. The CDR3 is made up of 12 amino acids. CDR3: CSGGQSNTEAFF. Written as DNA, the CDR3 is TGCAGCGGAGGACAGTCGAACACTGAAGCTTTCTTT.

Worth noting for this clonotype: At one boundary the junction diverges from the germline segment, which might be a read error. V and J are TRBV6-2 or TRBV6-3 and TRBJ1-2; tentative D call: TRBD1 (6 bases). Germline CDR1 and CDR2: MNHEY and SVGEGT. This CDR3 is built from 15 residues. The CDR3 is CASRQPGGADYGHTF. The CDR3 nucleotides read TGTGCCAGCAGACAACCGGGGGGCGCAGACTATGGCCACACCTTC.

The chain couples TRBV20-1 to TRBJ2-1, with D perhaps matching TRBD2 (6 bases). Germline V gene data show CDR1 as DFQATT and CDR2 as SNEGSKA (reference sequence). The ends were cut back, 4 bases at V and 6 bases at J, with 16 bases in the middle. CDR3 length: 14 amino acids. The CDR3 bases are TGCAGTGCTAAGGGACTCACAAGCGTCAATGAGCAGTTCTTC. Protein: CSAKGLTSVNEQFF.